The clone carrying this TCR beta chain was counted between two and nine times. Its antigen is unknown. These data come from a study of cytomegalovirus exposure and HLA in healthy donors. Study results and caveats: For TCR beta chains, V- and J-gene trimming was later linked to a missense DCLRE1C variant. A later analysis showed TCR association rates differing by HLA locus, peaking at DRB1 and lowest at HLA-C.

V shed 0 bases, J shed 6 bases, and the junction held 7 bases outside the gene matches. Germline V CDR1 and CDR2: SGHTA, FQGTGA. The CDR3 has 16 residues. Amplification used 60 Vbeta primers and 13 Jbeta primers. TCRdb's copy holds only in-frame clones and misses some; the assay was immunoSEQ multiplex PCR. This table holds about 190,000 clones, about four fifths found once. This receptor was taken from a man between 25 and 39 years old in good health and CMV-seropositive. Sequencing input: PBMCs. The chain couples TRBV7-3 to TRBJ2-1, with 8 positions matching TRBD2. This CDR3 is CASSLTPISGINEQFF. Here the CDR3 DNA reads TGTGCCAGCAGCTTAACCCCGATTAGCGGGATCAATGAGCAGTTCTTC.